The clone carrying this TCR beta chain was seen more than once but under ten times. Antigen specificity is unknown. This sample is drawn from a study of beta chain features in type 1 diabetes. Study results and limitations: Shortening of TCRB CDR3s, moderate but significant, appeared in all four CD4+ subsets of Type 1 diabetes patients.

The germline CDR1 and CDR2 sequences are SGHNT and YYREEE (reference sequence). CDR3 size: 14 residues. The trim removed 5 bases at V and 7 bases at J, leaving 9 bases unmatched. Since all of the isolated RNA was reverse transcribed, expressed TCRB transcripts were what got sequenced. Here immunoSEQ multiplex PCR was the method, and the copy in TCRdb shows in-frame clones only, minus some. This table holds 600,000 to 700,000 clones, 10% to 15% found once. This receptor was obtained from a man aged 18 to 35 with type 1 diabetes. Source material: naive CD4+ T cells from blood. The V gene is TRBV5-4, the J gene TRBJ1-2, with 9 bases fitting TRBD1. CDR3 in amino acids: CASRTGQGRRGYTF. CDR3 nucleotide sequence: TGTGCCAGCAGGACGGGACAGGGAAGACGTGGCTACACCTTC.